The rows below give T cell receptor beta chains drawn from one sample of a study of HIV-infected children after antiretroviral therapy interruption. TCRdb analysed the 3' RACE reads with MiXCR anew, one entry per CDR3 protein. The repertoire holds 30,000 to 40,000 distinct CDR3 sequences, with approximately 6.1% as singletons. The sequenced sample was CD45RA+ CD4+ T cells from PBMCs, pooled from several time points, obtained from a donor given antiretroviral therapy, either interrupted or continuous. The receptors here all came from a pool of human donors with HIV. Each CDR3 is given with its conserved first and last residue. D genes are given only for firm matches. Rows give clone size only sometimes, using once, few, many, or a class for an expanded clone.

D	V	size	length	J	DNA	CDR3
NA	TRBV7-6	many	15	TRBJ2-3	TGTGCCAGCAGCTCGGGGGGCGGAAGCACAGATACGCAGTATTTT	CASSSGGGSTDTQYF
NA	TRBV6-5	NA	15	TRBJ2-7	TGTGCCAGCAGTTACTCCAGGGATTTTACCTACGAGCAGTACTTC	CASSYSRDFTYEQYF
TRBD2	TRBV27	many	19	TRBJ2-1	TGTGCCAGCAGGGGGAAGGGACTAGCGGGAGGGCCGGCCTTCCATGAGCAGTTCTTC	CASRGKGLAGGPAFHEQFF
NA	TRBV27	many	17	TRBJ1-1	TGTGCCAGCAGCCCTAGGGCTGAGGGGTGGAAACACACTGAAGCTTTCTTT	CASSPRAEGWKHTEAFF
TRBD2	TRBV28	many	15	TRBJ2-7	TGTGCCAGCAGTAAGGCTAGCGGGCTCTCCTACGAGCAGTACTTC	CASSKASGLSYEQYF
NA	TRBV23-1	many	16	TRBJ1-5	TGCGCCAGCAGTCAACCGGGACCGATATCTTATCAGCCCCAGCATTTT	CASSQPGPISYQPQHF
TRBD1	TRBV20-1	few	16	TRBJ2-3	TGCAGTGCTAGAGGTTTCGGGGGACAGGGGACAGATACGCAGTATTTT	CSARGFGGQGTDTQYF
NA	TRBV11-2	few	19	TRBJ2-1	TGTGCCAGCAGCTTTAAAGGCCCTACGCAACTAGTAAGGGGGAATGAGCAGTTCTTC	CASSFKGPTQLVRGNEQFF
NA	TRBV3-1	once	15	TRBJ2-3	TGTGCCAGCAGCCAAGACCTCCACCGCACAGATACGCAGTATTTT	CASSQDLHRTDTQYF
TRBD1	TRBV19	many	14	TRBJ1-1	TGTGCCAGTAGTAGACAGGGGATGAACACTGAAGCTTTCTTT	CASSRQGMNTEAFF
NA	TRBV6-5	many	14	TRBJ2-6	TGTGCCAGCAGGACAGCCTCTGGGGCCAACGTCCTGACTTTC	CASRTASGANVLTF
TRBD2	TRBV5-1	NA	16	TRBJ2-1	TGCGCCAGCAGCCAATTAGCGGGAGACCCCTACAATGAGCAGTTCTTC	CASSQLAGDPYNEQFF
TRBD1	TRBV28	medium-sized	14	TRBJ2-7	TGTGCTAGCAGTTTATACCGGGACAGGGTTGAACAGTACTTC	CASSLYRDRVEQYF
NA	TRBV20-1	NA	12	TRBJ1-2	TGCAGTGCCACTCCGATACAAGGGGCCTACACCTTC	CSATPIQGAYTF
NA	TRBV20-1	many	10	TRBJ2-7	TGCAGTGCCTTGGGCTACGAGCAGTACTTC	CSALGYEQYF
NA	TRBV20-1	many	13	TRBJ1-1	TGCAGTGCTTCCCATACTAGAACCCTTGGGGCTTTCTTT	CSASHTRTLGAFF
NA	TRBV11-3	few	16	TRBJ2-3	TGTGCCAGCAGCTTAGGGCAGGGGTTTGGCCCAGATACGCAGTATTTT	CASSLGQGFGPDTQYF
NA	TRBV5-4	NA	16	TRBJ2-1	TGTGCCAGCAGCGACCCCACGGACTGGTCCTACAATGAGCAGTTCTTC	CASSDPTDWSYNEQFF
TRBD2	TRBV5-1	NA	15	TRBJ2-1	TGCGCCAGCAGCTTGGTGACTAGCGGAAACAATGAGCAGTTCTTC	CASSLVTSGNNEQFF
TRBD1	TRBV6-6	many	16	TRBJ1-5	TGTGCCAGCAGACACGACAGGGCCTTTAGCAATCAGCCCCAGCATTTT	CASRHDRAFSNQPQHF
NA	TRBV7-2	many	14	TRBJ1-1	TGTGCCAGCAGCTCGTTAAGACAAGGCACTGAAGCTTTCTTT	CASSSLRQGTEAFF
NA	TRBV6-6	many	16	TRBJ1-2	TGTGCCAGCAGTTATCCCCCCTCCCAGAAAGGCTATGGCTACACCTTC	CASSYPPSQKGYGYTF
NA	TRBV12-3/TRBV12-4	many	13	TRBJ2-5	TGTGCCAGCACCTTACTCGGGGAAGAGACCCAGTACTTC	CASTLLGEETQYF
NA	TRBV20-1	NA	14	TRBJ2-2	TGCAGTGCTAGGCCGGGACTCAACACCGGGGAGCTGTTTTTT	CSARPGLNTGELFF
NA	TRBV7-9	many	14	TRBJ2-1	TGTGCCAGCAGCATGCTTAAGGCGGAGCATGAGCAGTTCTTC	CASSMLKAEHEQFF
NA	TRBV28	few	15	TRBJ1-5	TGTGCCAGCAGTTTACGAGGGGAAGGCAATCAGCCCCAGCATTTT	CASSLRGEGNQPQHF
TRBD2	TRBV27	many	17	TRBJ2-7	TGTGCCAGCAGTTTACGACGGGGGGAGGGTTGGAGTTACGAGCAGTACTTC	CASSLRRGEGWSYEQYF
NA	TRBV10-2	many	16	TRBJ1-1	TGCGCCAGCAGCGTCGACAGGAAGGGTGGTTACACTGAAGCTTTCTTT	CASSVDRKGGYTEAFF
NA	TRBV11-2	many	13	TRBJ2-7	TGTGCCAGCAGCTTAGGTACCCCCTACGAGCAGTACTTC	CASSLGTPYEQYF
TRBD1	TRBV4-1	many	16	TRBJ2-2	TGCGCCAGCAGTCAACAGCCGGGACAGGGGCCCGGGGAGCTGTTTTTT	CASSQQPGQGPGELFF
TRBD1	TRBV28	many	14	TRBJ2-7	TGTGCCAGCTTCCCCGGGACAGGGGGTGGCGAGCAGTACTTC	CASFPGTGGGEQYF
TRBD2	TRBV29-1	few	16	TRBJ2-1	TGCAGCGTTATCGGACTAGCGGGAGGTAGTGACAATGAGCAGTTCTTC	CSVIGLAGGSDNEQFF
NA	TRBV13	many	13	TRBJ1-3	TGTGCCAGCAGCCGGGGACCGCAGAACACCATATATTTT	CASSRGPQNTIYF
NA	TRBV7-6	few	14	TRBJ1-1	TGTGCCAGCAGCTTAGCGAATATTAACACTGAAGCTTTCTTT	CASSLANINTEAFF
TRBD1	TRBV10-3	many	17	TRBJ2-7	TGTGCCATCAGTGAGGGGACAGGCCTGACCGTCTCCTACGAGCAGTACTTC	CAISEGTGLTVSYEQYF
NA	TRBV19	many	14	TRBJ1-2	TGTGCCAGTAGTGCCATGACAGGTCCCTATGGCTACACCTTC	CASSAMTGPYGYTF
NA	TRBV5-2	NA	14	TRBJ2-3	TGTGCCAGCAAGGGCTTGCTCTATGCAGATACGCAGTATTTT	CASKGLLYADTQYF
NA	TRBV2	few	14	TRBJ2-5	TGTGCCAGCAGTGAACGGTGGAACCAAGAGACCCAGTACTTC	CASSERWNQETQYF
NA	TRBV12-3/TRBV12-4	NA	14	TRBJ1-1	TGTGCCAGCAACTACGACAGAGCGAACACTGAAGCTTTCTTT	CASNYDRANTEAFF
NA	TRBV9	NA	15	TRBJ1-6	TGTGCCAGCAGCGTGGACGGGGTGGGGAATTCACCCCTCCACTTT	CASSVDGVGNSPLHF